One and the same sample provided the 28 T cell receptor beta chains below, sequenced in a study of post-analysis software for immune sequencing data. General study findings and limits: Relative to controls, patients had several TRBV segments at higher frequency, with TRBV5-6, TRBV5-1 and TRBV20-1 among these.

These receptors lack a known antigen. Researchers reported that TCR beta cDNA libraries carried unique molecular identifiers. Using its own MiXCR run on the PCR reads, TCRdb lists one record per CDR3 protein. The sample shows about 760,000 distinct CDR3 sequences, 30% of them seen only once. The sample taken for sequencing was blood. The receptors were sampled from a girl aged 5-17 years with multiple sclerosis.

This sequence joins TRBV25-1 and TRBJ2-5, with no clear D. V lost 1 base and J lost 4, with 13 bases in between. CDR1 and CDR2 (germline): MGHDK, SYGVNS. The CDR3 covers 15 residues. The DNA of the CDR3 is TGTGCCAGCAGTGAATTTGGCCGGGCAGCAGAGACCCAGTACTTC. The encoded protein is CASSEFGRAAETQYF.

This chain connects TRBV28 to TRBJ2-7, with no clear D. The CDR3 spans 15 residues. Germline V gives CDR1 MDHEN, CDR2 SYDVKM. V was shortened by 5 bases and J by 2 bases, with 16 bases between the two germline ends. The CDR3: CASSPAGWVPYEQYF. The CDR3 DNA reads TGTGCCAGCAGTCCCGCCGGCTGGGTACCCTACGAGCAGTACTTC.

The CDR3 DNA is TGTGCCAGCAGTTACTCTAGCCGGTTGAACACTGAAGCTTTCTTT. Amino acids: CASSYSSRLNTEAFF. V is TRBV6-5 and J is TRBJ1-1; D ambiguous. The V end was cut by 0 bases, the J end by 0 bases, with 8 bases between. The CDR3 has 15 residues. CDR1 is MNHEY and CDR2 is SVGAGI in the germline V gene.

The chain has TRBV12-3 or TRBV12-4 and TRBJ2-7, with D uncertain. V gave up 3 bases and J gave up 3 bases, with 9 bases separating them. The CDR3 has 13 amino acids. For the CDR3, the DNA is TGTGCCAGCAGTTTCAACAAAGGCTACGAGCAGTACTTC. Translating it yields CASSFNKGYEQYF.

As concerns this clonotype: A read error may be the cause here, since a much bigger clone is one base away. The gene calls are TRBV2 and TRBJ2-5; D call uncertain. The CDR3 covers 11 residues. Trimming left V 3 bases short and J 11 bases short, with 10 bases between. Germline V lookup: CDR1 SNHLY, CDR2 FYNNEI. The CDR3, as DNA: TGTGCCAGCAGTGATTACAATGAGCAGTACTTC. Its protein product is CASSDYNEQYF.

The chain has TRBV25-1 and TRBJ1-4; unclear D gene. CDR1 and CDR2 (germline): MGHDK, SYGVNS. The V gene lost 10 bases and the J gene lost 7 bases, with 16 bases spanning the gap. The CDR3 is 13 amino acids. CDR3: CATARKSAEKLFF. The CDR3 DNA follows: TGTGCCACCGCCCGGAAGTCTGCTGAAAAACTGTTTTTT.

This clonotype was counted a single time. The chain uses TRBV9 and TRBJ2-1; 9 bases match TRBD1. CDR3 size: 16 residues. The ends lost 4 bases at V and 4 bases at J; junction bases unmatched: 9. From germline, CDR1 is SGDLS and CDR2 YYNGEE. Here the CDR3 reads CASSPRTGDKYNEQFF. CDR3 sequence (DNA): TGTGCCAGCAGCCCCCGGACAGGGGATAAGTACAATGAGCAGTTCTTC. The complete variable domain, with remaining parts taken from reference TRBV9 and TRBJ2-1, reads DSGVTQTPKHLITATGQRVTLRCSPRSGDLSVYWYQQSLDQGLQFLIQYYNGEERAKGNILERFSAQQFPDLHSELNLSSLELGDSALYFCASSPRTGDKYNEQFFGPGTRLTVL.

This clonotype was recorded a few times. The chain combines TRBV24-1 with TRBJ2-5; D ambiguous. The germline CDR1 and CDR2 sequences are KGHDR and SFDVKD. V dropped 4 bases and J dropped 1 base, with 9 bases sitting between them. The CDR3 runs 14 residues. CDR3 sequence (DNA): TGTGCCACCAGTGACCCCACTATCCAAGAGACCCAGTACTTC. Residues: CATSDPTIQETQYF.

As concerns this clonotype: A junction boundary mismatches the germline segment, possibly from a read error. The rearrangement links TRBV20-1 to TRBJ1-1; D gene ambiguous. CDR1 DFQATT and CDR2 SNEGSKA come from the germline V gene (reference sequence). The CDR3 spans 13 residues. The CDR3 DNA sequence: TGCAGTGCTAGGCGACTAATGAACGCTGAAGCTTTCTTT. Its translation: CSARRLMNAEAFF.

The CDR3 sequence: CASGGTYNEQFF. For the CDR3, the DNA is TGTGCGAGCGGGGGGACCTACAATGAGCAGTTCTTC. V and J are TRBV9 and TRBJ2-1; TRBD2 aligns across 9 bases. Looked up from germline, CDR1 is SGDLS and CDR2 is YYNGEE. CDR3 length equals 12 residues.

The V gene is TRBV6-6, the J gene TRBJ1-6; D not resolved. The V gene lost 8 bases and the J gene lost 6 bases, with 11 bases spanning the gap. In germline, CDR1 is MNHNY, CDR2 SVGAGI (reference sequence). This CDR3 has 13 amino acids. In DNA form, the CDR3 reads TGTGCCAGCGCAGTTGCTATTAATTCACCCCTCCACTTT. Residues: CASAVAINSPLHF.

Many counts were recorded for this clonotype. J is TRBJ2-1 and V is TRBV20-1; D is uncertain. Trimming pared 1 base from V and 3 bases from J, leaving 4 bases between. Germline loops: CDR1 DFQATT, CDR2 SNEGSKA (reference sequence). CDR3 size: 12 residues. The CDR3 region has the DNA TGCAGTGCTAGAGGTGACTACAATGAGCAGTTCTTC. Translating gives CSARGDYNEQFF.

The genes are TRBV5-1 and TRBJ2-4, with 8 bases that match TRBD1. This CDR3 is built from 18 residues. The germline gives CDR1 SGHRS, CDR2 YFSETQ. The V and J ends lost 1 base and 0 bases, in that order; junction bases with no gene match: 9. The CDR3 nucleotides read TGCGCCAGCAGCTTGCCCCCGGGACAGGCTCTAGCCAAAAACATTCAGTACTTC. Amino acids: CASSLPPGQALAKNIQYF.

CDR3 amino acids: CASRSQAGGSYEQYF. For the CDR3, the DNA is TGTGCCAGCAGGTCCCAAGCGGGTGGCTCCTACGAGCAGTACTTC. This chain links TRBV6-2 or TRBV6-3 with TRBJ2-7, with D tentatively TRBD2 (6 bases). This CDR3 has 15 amino acids. Trimming left V 6 bases short and J 0 bases short, with 15 bases between. Germline V gene lookup returns CDR1 MNHEY and CDR2 SVGEGT.

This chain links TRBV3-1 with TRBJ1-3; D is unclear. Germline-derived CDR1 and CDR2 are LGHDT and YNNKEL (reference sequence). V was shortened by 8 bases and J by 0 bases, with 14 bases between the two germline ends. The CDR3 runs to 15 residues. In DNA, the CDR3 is TGTGCCAGCCGCGGTTACCGAAGCTCTGGAAACACCATATATTTT. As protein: CASRGYRSSGNTIYF. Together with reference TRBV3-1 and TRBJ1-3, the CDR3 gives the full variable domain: DTAVSQTPKYLVTQMGNDKSIKCEQNLGHDTMYWYKQDSKKFLKIMFSYNNKELIINETVPNRFSPKSPDKAHLNLHINSLELGDSAVYFCASRGYRSSGNTIYFGEGSWLTVV.

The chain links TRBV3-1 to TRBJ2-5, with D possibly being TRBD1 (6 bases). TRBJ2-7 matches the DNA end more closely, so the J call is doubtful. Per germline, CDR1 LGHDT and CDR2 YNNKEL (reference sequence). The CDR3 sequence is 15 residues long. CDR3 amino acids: CASSQAQGHRYEQYF. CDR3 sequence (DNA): TGTGCCAGCAGCCAGGCCCAGGGACACCGGTACGAGCAGTACTTC.

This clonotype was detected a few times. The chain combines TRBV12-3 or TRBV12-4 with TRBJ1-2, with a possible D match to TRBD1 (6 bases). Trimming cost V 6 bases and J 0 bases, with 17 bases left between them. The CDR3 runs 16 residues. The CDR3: CASSERTDLANYGYTF. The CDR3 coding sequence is TGTGCCAGCAGCGAACGGACAGACCTAGCTAACTATGGCTACACCTTC.

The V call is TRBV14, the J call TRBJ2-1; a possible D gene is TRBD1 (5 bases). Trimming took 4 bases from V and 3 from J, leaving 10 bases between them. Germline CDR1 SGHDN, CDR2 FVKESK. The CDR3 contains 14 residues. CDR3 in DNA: TGTGCCAGCAGCCGACAGACTTTCTACAATGAGCAGTTCTTC. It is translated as CASSRQTFYNEQFF. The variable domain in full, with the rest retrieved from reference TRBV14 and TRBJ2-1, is EAGVTQFPSHSVIEKGQTVTLRCDPISGHDNLYWYRRVMGKEIKFLLHFVKESKQDESGMPNNRFLAERTGGTYSTLKVQPAELEDSGVYFCASSRQTFYNEQFFGPGTRLTVL.

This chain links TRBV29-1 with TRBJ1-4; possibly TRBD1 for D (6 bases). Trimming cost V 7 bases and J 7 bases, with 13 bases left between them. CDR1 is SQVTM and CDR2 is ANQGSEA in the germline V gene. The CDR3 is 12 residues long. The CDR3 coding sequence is TGCAGCGGGGGGCCCAATGCTGAAAAACTGTTTTTT. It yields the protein CSGGPNAEKLFF.

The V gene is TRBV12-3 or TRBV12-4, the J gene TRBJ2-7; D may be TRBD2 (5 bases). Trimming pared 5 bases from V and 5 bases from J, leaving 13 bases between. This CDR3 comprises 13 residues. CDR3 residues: CASSPRVSNEQYF. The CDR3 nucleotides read TGTGCCAGCAGTCCGAGGGTTTCCAACGAGCAGTACTTC.

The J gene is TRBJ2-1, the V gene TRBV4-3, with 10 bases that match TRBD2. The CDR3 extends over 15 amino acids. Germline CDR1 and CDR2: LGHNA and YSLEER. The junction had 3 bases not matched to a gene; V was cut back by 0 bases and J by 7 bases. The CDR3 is CASSQEETSGNEQFF. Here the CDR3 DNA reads TGCGCCAGCAGCCAAGAAGAGACTAGCGGGAATGAGCAGTTCTTC.

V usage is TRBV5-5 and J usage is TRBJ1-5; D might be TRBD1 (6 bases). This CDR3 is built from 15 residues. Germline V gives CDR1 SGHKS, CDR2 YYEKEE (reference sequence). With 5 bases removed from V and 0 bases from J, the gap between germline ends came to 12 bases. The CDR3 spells CASSPDSFSNQPQHF. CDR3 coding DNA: TGTGCCAGCAGTCCGGACAGCTTTAGCAATCAGCCCCAGCATTTT.

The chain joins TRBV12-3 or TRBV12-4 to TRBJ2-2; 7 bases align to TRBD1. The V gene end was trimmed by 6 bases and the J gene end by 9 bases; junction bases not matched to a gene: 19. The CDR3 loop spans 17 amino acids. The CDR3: CASSQTGFGTLSRELFF. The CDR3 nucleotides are TGTGCCAGCAGCCAGACAGGGTTCGGGACGCTGAGCCGGGAGCTGTTTTTT.

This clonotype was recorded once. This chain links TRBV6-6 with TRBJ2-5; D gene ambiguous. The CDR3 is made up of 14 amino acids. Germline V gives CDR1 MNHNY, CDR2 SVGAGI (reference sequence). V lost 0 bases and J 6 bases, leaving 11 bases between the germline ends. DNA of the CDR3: TGTGCCAGCAGTTACTCGGAAGGGCTGCAGACCCAGTACTTC. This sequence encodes CASSYSEGLQTQYF.

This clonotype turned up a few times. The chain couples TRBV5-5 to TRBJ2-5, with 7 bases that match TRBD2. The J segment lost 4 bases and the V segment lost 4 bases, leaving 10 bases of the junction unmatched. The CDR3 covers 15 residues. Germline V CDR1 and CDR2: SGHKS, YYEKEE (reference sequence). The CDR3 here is CASSRLSGQGETQYF. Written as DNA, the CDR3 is TGTGCCAGCAGCCGACTTAGCGGGCAGGGAGAGACCCAGTACTTC.

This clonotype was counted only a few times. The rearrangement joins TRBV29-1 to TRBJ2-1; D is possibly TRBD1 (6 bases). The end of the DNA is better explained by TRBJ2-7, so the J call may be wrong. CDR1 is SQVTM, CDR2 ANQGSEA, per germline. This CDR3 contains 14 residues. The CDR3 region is CSVDVTGSYNEQYF. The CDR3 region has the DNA TGCAGCGTTGACGTCACAGGGTCCTACAATGAGCAGTACTTC.

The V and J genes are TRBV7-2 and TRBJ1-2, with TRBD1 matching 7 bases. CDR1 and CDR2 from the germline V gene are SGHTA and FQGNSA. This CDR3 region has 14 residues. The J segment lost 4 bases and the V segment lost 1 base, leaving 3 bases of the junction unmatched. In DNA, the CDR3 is TGTGCCAGCAGCTTAGAGCAGGGGGTCTATGGCTACACCTTC. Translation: CASSLEQGVYGYTF.

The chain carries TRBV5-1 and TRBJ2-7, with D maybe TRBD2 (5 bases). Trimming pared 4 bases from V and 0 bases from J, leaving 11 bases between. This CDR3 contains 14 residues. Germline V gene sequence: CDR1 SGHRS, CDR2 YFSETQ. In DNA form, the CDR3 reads TGCGCCAGCAGCCCGCTTGGGAGCTCCTACGAGCAGTACTTC. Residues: CASSPLGSSYEQYF. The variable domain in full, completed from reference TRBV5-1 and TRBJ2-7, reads KAGVTQTPRYLIKTRGQQVTLSCSPISGHRSVSWYQQTPGQGLQFLFEYFSETQRNKGNFPGRFSGRQFSNSRSEMNVSTLELGDSALYLCASSPLGSSYEQYFGPGTRLTVT.